This T cell receptor (beta chain) was found in a study of identical twins. From the 5' RACE reads, TCRdb called clonotypes with MiXCR, one entry per CDR3 protein. The table includes hundreds of thousands of distinct CDR3 sequences, approximately 8% detected once. This clonotype was counted many times. Germline CDR1 and CDR2: SQVTM and ANQGSEA. The CDR3 has 13 amino acids. V lost 6 bases and J lost 0, with 8 bases in between. In addition, the sample was reused for a study of yellow fever vaccine responses in identical twins.

V gene TRBV29-1 combines with J gene TRBJ2-2, with D tentatively TRBD1 (5 bases). The receptor's source is a woman between 18 and 30 years old in good health. The sequencing sample was made of memory (CD45RO+) T cells sorted from blood. CDR3 bases: TGCAGCGTCGACAGCTCGAACACCGGGGAGCTGTTTTTT. This gives the protein CSVDSSNTGELFF.